The TCR beta chain under discussion was sequenced for a study of blood T cell repertoires in COVID-19. From germline, CDR1 is SGHNT and CDR2 YYREEE (reference sequence). The CDR3 length is 15 residues. Germline trimming cut 5 bases from V and 0 bases from J; bases unmatched to any gene: 5. Authors' methods: From reference gene primer amplification, estimates of nucleated cell counts were derived. Data came from immunoSEQ multiplex PCR; TCRdb stores just in-frame clones and leaves some out. V, J and clone size reflect that table, while D and trimming were determined from the DNA. The repertoire holds 150,000 to 200,000 clones, with over 65% as singletons.

This receptor was taken from a woman older than 75 with acute or convalescent COVID-19. The sequenced sample was peripheral blood. The chain employs TRBV5-4 and TRBJ2-7; 10 bases are a match to TRBD2. The CDR3 loop is CASSLSSGSSYEQYF. CDR3 DNA: TGTGCCAGCAGTCTGTCTAGCGGGAGCTCCTACGAGCAGTACTTC.